This T cell receptor (beta chain) derives from a study of T cell responses to AZD1222 COVID-19 vaccine. Study-level points and caveats: CD4 TCRs linked to vaccination spanned spike, dominating at 160-218 and 743-854. Spike-specific TCR breadth and depth grew following two AZD1222 doses. Donors, mostly white British, included more females; clonal diversity was possibly underestimated.

V was clipped by 0 bases and J by 8 bases; unmatched bases: 10. The CDR3 is 18 residues long. CDR1 and CDR2 (germline): SQVTM, ANQGSEA. This table comes from immunoSEQ multiplex PCR, and its TCRdb copy is limited to in-frame clones, with some not included. In the table there are approximately 110,000 clones, 92% of which are singletons. Of note for this clone: What it recognizes is unknown.

This material consisted of peripheral blood, taken on day 0 of AZD1222 vaccination. The V gene is TRBV29-1, the J gene TRBJ2-1, with 16 bases aligning to TRBD2. The receptor was derived from an adult in good health. CDR3 region: CSVEDPGTSGGVWDEQFF. The CDR3 DNA is TGCAGCGTTGAAGATCCTGGGACTAGCGGGGGGGTTTGGGATGAGCAGTTCTTC.